This T cell receptor (beta chain) was profiled in a study of blood T cell repertoires in COVID-19. Looking at the study overall: PBMCs, B-cell-depleted T cells, or T cells provided the cDNA or gDNA that made up the material.

V lost 1 base to trimming and J lost 3 bases, with 6 bases between them. From germline, CDR1 is SGHVS and CDR2 FQNEAQ. The CDR3 extends over 14 amino acids. Assay: immunoSEQ multiplex PCR; the TCRdb copy retains only in-frame clones and omits some. The table has approximately 190,000 clones, roughly 82% seen once. The source material was peripheral blood. The chain carries TRBV7-8 and TRBJ2-2, with D maybe TRBD2 (5 bases). The origin of this receptor is a woman aged 60-70 years with COVID-19, enrolled during active disease. The CDR3 sequence is CASSLVRDTGELFF. DNA for the CDR3: TGTGCCAGCAGCTTAGTGAGGGACACCGGGGAGCTGTTTTTT.